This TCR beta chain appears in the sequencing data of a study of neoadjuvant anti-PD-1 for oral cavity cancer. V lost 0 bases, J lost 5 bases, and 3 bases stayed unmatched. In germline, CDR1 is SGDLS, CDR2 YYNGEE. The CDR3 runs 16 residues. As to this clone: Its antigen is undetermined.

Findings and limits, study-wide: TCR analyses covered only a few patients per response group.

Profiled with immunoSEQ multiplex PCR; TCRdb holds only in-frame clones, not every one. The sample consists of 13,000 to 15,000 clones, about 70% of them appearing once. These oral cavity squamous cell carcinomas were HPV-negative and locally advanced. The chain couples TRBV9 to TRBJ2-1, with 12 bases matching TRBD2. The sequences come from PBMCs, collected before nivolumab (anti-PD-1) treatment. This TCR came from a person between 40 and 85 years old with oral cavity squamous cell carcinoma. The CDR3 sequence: CASSVGLAGGDNEQFF. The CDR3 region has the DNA TGTGCCAGCAGCGTAGGGCTAGCGGGAGGGGACAATGAGCAGTTCTTC.